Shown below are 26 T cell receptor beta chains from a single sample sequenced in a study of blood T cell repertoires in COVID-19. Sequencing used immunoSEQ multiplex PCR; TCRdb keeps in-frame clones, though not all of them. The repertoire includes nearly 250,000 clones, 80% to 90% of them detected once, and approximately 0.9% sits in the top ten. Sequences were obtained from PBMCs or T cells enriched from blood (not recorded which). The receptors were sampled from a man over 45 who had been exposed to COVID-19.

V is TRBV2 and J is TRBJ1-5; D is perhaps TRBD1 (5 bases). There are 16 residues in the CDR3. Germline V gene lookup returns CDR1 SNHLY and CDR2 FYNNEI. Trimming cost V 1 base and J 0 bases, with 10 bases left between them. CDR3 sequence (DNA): TGTGCCAGCAGTGAAGGGTCGACAGTTAGCAATCAGCCCCAGCATTTT. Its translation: CASSEGSTVSNQPQHF.

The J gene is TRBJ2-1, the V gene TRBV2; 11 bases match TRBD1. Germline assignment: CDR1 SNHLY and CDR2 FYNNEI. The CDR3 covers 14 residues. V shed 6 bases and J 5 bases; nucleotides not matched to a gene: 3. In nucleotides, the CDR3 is TGTGCCAGCAGCAGGGACAGGGGGGACAATGAGCAGTTCTTC. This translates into CASSRDRGDNEQFF.

The CDR3 protein is CASSFNEYQPQHF. For the CDR3, the DNA is TGTGCCAGCAGCTTTAATGAGTATCAGCCCCAGCATTTT. The rearrangement uses TRBV7-9 and TRBJ1-5; D unclear. The germline V gene has CDR1 SEHNR and CDR2 FQNEAQ (reference sequence). Trimming pared 3 bases from V and 5 bases from J, leaving 8 bases between. The CDR3 spans 13 residues.

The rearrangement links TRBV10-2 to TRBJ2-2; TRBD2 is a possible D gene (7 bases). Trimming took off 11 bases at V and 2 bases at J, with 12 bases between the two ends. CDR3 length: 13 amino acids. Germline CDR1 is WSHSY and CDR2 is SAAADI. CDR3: CAVGGVNTGELFF. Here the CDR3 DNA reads TGCGCCGTAGGGGGGGTAAACACCGGGGAGCTGTTTTTT.

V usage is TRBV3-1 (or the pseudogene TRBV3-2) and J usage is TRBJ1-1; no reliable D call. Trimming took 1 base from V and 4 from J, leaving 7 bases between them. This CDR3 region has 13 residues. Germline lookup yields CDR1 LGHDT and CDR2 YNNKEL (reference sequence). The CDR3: CASSQVPITEAFF. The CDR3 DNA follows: TGTGCCAGCAGCCAAGTTCCTATCACTGAAGCTTTCTTT.

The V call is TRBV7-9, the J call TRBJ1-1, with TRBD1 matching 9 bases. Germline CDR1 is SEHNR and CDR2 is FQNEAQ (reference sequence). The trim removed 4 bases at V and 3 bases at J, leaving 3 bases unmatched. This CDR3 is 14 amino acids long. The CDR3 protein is CASSSQGADTEAFF. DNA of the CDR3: TGTGCCAGCAGCTCACAGGGGGCGGACACTGAAGCTTTCTTT.

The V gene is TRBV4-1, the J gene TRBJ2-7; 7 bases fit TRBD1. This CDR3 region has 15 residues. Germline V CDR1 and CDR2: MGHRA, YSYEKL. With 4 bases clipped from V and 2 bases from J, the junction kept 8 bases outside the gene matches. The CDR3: CASSRNRDRAYEQYF. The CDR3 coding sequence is TGCGCCAGCAGCCGAAACCGGGACAGAGCCTACGAGCAGTACTTC.

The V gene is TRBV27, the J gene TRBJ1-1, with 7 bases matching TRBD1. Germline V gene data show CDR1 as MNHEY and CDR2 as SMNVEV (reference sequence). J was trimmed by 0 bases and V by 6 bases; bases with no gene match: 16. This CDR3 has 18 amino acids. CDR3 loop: CASSLGQVGYGLNTEAFF. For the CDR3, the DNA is TGTGCCAGCAGCCTCGGACAGGTAGGGTACGGCTTGAACACTGAAGCTTTCTTT.

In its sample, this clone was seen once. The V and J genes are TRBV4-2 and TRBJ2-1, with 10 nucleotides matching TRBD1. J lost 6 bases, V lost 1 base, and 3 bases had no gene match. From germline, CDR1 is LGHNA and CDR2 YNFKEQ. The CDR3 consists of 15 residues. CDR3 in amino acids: CASSQVRTGGNEQFF. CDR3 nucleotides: TGTGCCAGCAGCCAAGTCCGGACAGGGGGCAATGAGCAGTTCTTC.

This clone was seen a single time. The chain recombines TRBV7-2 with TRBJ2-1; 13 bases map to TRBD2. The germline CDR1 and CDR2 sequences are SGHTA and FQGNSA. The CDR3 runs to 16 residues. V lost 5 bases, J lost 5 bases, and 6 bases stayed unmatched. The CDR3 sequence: CASSRVGTSGDNEQFF. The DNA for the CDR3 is TGTGCCAGCAGCCGCGTGGGGACTAGCGGGGACAATGAGCAGTTCTTC.

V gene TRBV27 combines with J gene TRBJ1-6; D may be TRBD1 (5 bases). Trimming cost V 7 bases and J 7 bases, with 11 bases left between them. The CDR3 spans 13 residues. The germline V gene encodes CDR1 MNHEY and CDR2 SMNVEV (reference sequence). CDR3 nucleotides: TGTGCCAGCACCTGGGGCCCGAATTCACCCCTCCACTTT. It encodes CASTWGPNSPLHF.

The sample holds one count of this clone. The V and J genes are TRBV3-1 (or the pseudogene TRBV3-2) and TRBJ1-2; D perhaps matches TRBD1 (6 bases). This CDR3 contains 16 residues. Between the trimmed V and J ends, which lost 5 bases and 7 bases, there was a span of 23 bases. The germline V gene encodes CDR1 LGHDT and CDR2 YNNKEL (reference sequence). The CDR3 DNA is TGTGCCAGCAGCTACAGGGCGGTTAACGGCAATGTTGGCTACACCTTC. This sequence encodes CASSYRAVNGNVGYTF.

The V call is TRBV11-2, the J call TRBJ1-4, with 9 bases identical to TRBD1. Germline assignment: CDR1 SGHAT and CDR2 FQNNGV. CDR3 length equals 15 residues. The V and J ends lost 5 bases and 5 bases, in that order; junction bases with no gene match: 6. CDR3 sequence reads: CASSNRGLMNEKLFF. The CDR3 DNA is TGTGCCAGCAGCAACAGGGGGCTGATGAATGAAAAACTGTTTTTT.

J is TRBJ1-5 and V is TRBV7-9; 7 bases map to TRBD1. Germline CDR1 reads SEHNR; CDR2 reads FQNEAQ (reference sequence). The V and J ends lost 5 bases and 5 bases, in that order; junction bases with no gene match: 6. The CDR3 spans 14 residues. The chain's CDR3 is CASSLGGGDQPQHF. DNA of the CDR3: TGTGCCAGCAGCCTCGGAGGGGGCGATCAGCCCCAGCATTTT.

CDR3 nucleotide sequence: TGTGCCAGCAGCTTAGATCTATGGACAGGGGTCATTGGCTACACCTTC. It specifies CASSLDLWTGVIGYTF. The chain uses TRBV11-2 and TRBJ1-2; 9 bases fit TRBD1. With 0 bases clipped from V and 7 bases from J, the junction kept 9 bases outside the gene matches. In germline, CDR1 is SGHAT, CDR2 FQNNGV. CDR3 size: 16 residues.

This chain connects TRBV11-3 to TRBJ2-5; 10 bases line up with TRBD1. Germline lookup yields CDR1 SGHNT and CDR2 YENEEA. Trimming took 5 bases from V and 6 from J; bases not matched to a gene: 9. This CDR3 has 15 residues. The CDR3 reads CASSRDRGLEKTQYF. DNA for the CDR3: TGTGCCAGCAGCCGAGACAGGGGGCTTGAGAAGACCCAGTACTTC.

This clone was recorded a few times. The CDR3 sequence is CASRTGSSGNTIYF. The CDR3 DNA follows: TGCGCCAGCAGAACAGGGTCCTCTGGAAACACCATATATTTT. The V and J genes are TRBV5-1 and TRBJ1-3, with D tentatively TRBD1 (6 bases). The V end lost 5 bases, the J end lost 0 bases, and 9 bases lay between the germline ends. The CDR3 is 14 amino acids. CDR1 and CDR2 from the germline V gene are SGHRS and YFSETQ.

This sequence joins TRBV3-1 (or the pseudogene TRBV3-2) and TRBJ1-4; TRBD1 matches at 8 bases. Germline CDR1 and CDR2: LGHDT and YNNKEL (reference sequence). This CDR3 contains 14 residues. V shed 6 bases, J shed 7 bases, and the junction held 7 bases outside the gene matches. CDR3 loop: CASSPTGVVEKLFF. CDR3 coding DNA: TGTGCCAGCAGTCCGACAGGGGTGGTTGAAAAACTGTTTTTT.

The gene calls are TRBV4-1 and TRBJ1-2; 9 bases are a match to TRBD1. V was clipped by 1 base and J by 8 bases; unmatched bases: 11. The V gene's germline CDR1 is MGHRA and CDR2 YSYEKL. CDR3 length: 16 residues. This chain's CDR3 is CASSQASGQGWGGYTF. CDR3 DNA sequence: TGCGCCAGCAGCCAAGCCTCGGGACAGGGATGGGGAGGCTACACCTTC.

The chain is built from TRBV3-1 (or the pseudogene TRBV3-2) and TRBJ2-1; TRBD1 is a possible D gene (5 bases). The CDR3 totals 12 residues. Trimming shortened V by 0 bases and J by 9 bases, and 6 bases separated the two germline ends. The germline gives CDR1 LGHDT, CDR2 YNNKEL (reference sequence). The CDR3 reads CASSQDQGEQFF. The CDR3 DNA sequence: TGTGCCAGCAGCCAAGATCAGGGTGAGCAGTTCTTC.

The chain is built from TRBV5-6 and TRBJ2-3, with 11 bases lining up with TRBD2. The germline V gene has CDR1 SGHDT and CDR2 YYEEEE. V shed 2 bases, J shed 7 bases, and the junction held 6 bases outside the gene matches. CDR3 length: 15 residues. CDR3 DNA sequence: TGTGCCAGCAGCTTTTTAGCGGGAGGGTCCTATACGCAGTATTTT. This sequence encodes CASSFLAGGSYTQYF.

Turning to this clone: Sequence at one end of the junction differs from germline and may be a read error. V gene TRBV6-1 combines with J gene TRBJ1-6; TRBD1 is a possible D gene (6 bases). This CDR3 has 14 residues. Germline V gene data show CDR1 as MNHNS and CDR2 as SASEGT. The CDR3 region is CASSEGGHNSPLHF. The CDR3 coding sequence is TGTGCCAGCAGTGAAGGGGGACATAACTCACCCCTCCACTTT.

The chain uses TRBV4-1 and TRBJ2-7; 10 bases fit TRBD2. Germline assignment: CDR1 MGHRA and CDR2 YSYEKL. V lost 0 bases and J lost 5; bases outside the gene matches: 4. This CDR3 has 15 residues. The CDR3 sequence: CASSQDPSGSDEQYV. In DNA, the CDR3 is TGCGCCAGCAGCCAAGATCCTAGCGGGAGTGACGAGCAGTACGTC.

The DNA for the CDR3 is TGTGCCAGCAGTCAGGGGGCGGATCAGCCCCAGCATTTT. Amino acid sequence: CASSQGADQPQHF. The V and J genes are TRBV27 and TRBJ1-5; TRBD1 aligns across 8 bases. The CDR3 runs 13 residues. Looked up from germline, CDR1 is MNHEY and CDR2 is SMNVEV (reference sequence). With V trimmed by 5 bases and J by 5 bases, 2 bases remained unmatched.

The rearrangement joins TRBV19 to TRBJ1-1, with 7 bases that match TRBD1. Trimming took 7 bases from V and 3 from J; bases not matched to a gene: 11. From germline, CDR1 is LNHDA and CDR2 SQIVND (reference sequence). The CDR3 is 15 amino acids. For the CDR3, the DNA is TGTGCCAGTACCCCGGGACAGTCAATATACACTGAAGCTTTCTTT. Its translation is CASTPGQSIYTEAFF.

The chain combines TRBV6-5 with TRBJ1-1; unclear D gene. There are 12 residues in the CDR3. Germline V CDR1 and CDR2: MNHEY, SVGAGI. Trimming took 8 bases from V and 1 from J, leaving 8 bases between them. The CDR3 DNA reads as TGTGCCAGCGATGCAGGGAACACTGAAGCTTTCTTT. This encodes CASDAGNTEAFF.